This is a list of T cell receptor beta chains from one sample in a study of T cells in Graves' hyperthyroidism and ophthalmopathy. TCRdb ran MiXCR on the multiplex PCR reads and lists one entry per CDR3 protein. The table shows some 580,000 distinct CDR3 sequences, with roughly 16% occurring only once. Sequenced input: blood. Every receptor here comes from a woman in her thirties or forties with Graves' ophthalmopathy. Each CDR3 is given with its conserved first and last residue. A D gene is named only where the DNA matches it firmly. A row's size may be missing; if present it is once, few, many or a size class.

abundance,j_gene,d_gene,v_gene,CDR3nt,CDR3aa
-,TRBJ2-4,TRBD2,TRBV7-8,TGTGCCAGCAGCTCTGTGACTAGCGGGGGCAAAAACATTCAGTACTTC,CASSSVTSGGKNIQYF
-,TRBJ2-1,TRBD2,TRBV28,TGTGCCAGCAGCCAGACTAGCGGGAGCTCCTACAATGAGCAGTTCTTC,CASSQTSGSSYNEQFF
many,TRBJ2-3,TRBD2,TRBV11-3,TGTGCCAGCAGCTTAACGGGAGGGCGCGCAGATACGCAGTATTTT,CASSLTGGRADTQYF
many,TRBJ2-1,TRBD2,TRBV3-1,TGTGCCAGCAGAAACGGACTAGCGGGCGGCAATGAGCAGTTCTTC,CASRNGLAGGNEQFF
many,TRBJ2-1,TRBD1,TRBV29-1,TGCAGCGTTGAGGGGCAGGGGGCGAGTGAGCAGTTCTTC,CSVEGQGASEQFF
-,TRBJ1-2,-,TRBV28,TGTGCCAGCAGCGGAACAGTCTATGGCCACACCTTC,CASSGTVYGHTF
few,TRBJ2-5,TRBD2,TRBV5-1,TGCGCCAGCACCCCGGGACTAGCGGGAGATGGAGAGACCCAGTACTTC,CASTPGLAGDGETQYF
-,TRBJ2-5,TRBD1,TRBV5-1,TGTGCCAGCAGCTTCACCACAGGGGTAGAGACCCAGTACTTC,CASSFTTGVETQYF
many,TRBJ2-7,-,TRBV28,TGTGCCAGCACCCAAGGGGAGCTAGCCTCCTTTTACGAGCAGTACTTC,CASTQGELASFYEQYF
many,TRBJ1-5,-,TRBV3-1,TGTGCCAGCAGCCAGTTCATCGACAGTGGTCAGCCCCAGCATTTT,CASSQFIDSGQPQHF
-,TRBJ2-3,-,TRBV2,TGTGCCAGCAGTCCGGACGGGGACTTCTCCGATTTT,CASSPDGDFSDF
many,TRBJ1-5,-,TRBV6-1,TGTGCCAGCAGTTATTGGCGGGCGGACGGCAATCAGCCCCAGCATTTT,CASSYWRADGNQPQHF
-,TRBJ1-5,-,TRBV6-5,TGTGCCAGCAGTTACTCGCCCAAGCCCCCACTTAATCAGCCCCAGCATTTT,CASSYSPKPPLNQPQHF
few,TRBJ2-3,-,TRBV7-9,TGTGCCAGCAGCTTAGTCAGGGTAAAGGGCACAGATACGCAGTATTTT,CASSLVRVKGTDTQYF
many,TRBJ2-3,-,TRBV20-1,TGCAGTGCTAGAAACCCCATGGGCACAGATACGCAGTATTTT,CSARNPMGTDTQYF
-,TRBJ1-2,TRBD1,TRBV20-1,TGCAGTGCTGGGACAGGGGGCAACTATGGCTACACCTTC,CSAGTGGNYGYTF
few,TRBJ2-5,-,TRBV7-9,TGTGCCAGCAGCTCGGCGAGTAAGCGGCAAGAGACCCAGTACTTC,CASSSASKRQETQYF
few,TRBJ1-6,-,TRBV7-9,TGTGCCAGCAGCGCGTGGGGGGATAATTCACCCCTCCACTTT,CASSAWGDNSPLHF
few,TRBJ2-3,TRBD1,TRBV6-1,TGTGCCAGCAAAATGGGTAGGGGGCGGACAGATACGCAGTATTTT,CASKMGRGRTDTQYF
few,TRBJ1-5,-,TRBV20-1,TGCAGTGCTAGTTTGGGTTCGGGGGATTACCAGCCCCAGCATTTT,CSASLGSGDYQPQHF
-,TRBJ1-1,TRBD1,TRBV5-1,TGCGCCAGCAGCTCACTACTAAAACAGGGGGGTGAAGCTTTCTTT,CASSSLLKQGGEAFF
many,TRBJ2-3,-,TRBV7-9,TGTGCCAGCAGCTTAGGGGTAGCGGTTCCAGATACGCAGTATTTT,CASSLGVAVPDTQYF
many,TRBJ2-3,TRBD2,TRBV12-3/TRBV12-4,TGTGCCAGCAGCCCCGGGACTAGCGATTACACAGATACGCAGTATTTT,CASSPGTSDYTDTQYF
many,TRBJ2-7,-,TRBV18,TGTGCCAGCTCACAAAACGACCCCTTGAGCTCCTACGAGCAGTACTTC,CASSQNDPLSSYEQYF
-,TRBJ2-1,-,TRBV12-5,TGTGCTAGTGGTTCGCCCTATGAGCAGTTCTTC,CASGSPYEQFF
-,TRBJ2-2,-,TRBV29-1,TGCAGCGTTGTAGTTGTCACGAACACCGGGGAGCTGTTTTTT,CSVVVVTNTGELFF
-,TRBJ2-7,TRBD2,TRBV6-1,TGTGCCAGCAGTGAACTAGCGGGAATAACCTACGAGCAGTACTTC,CASSELAGITYEQYF
few,TRBJ2-7,TRBD2,TRBV7-9,TGTGCCAGCAGCTCCTGGGGTAGCGGGAGCTCCTACGAGCAGTACTTC,CASSSWGSGSSYEQYF
many,TRBJ1-1,-,TRBV6-1,TGTGCCAGCAGTTGGGGCAGATTGAACACTGAAGCTTTCTTT,CASSWGRLNTEAFF
many,TRBJ1-4,TRBD1,TRBV2,TGTGCCAGCACAGGGGGCTGGACTAATGAAAAACTGTTTTTT,CASTGGWTNEKLFF
-,TRBJ1-5,-,TRBV19,TGTGCCAGTAGTATCGACGGACAACAGCCCCAGCATTTT,CASSIDGQQPQHF
many,TRBJ2-7,TRBD2,TRBV28,TGTGCCAGCAGTTTTTGGCTAGCGGGTCGACCATCCTACGAGCAGTACTTC,CASSFWLAGRPSYEQYF
many,TRBJ1-3,TRBD1,TRBV30,TGTGCCTGGAGGACAGGGACATCTGGAAACACCATATATTTT,CAWRTGTSGNTIYF
many,TRBJ2-5,-,TRBV11-2,TGTGCCAGCAGAGCTACAGGCACAGAGACCCAGTACTTC,CASRATGTETQYF
many,TRBJ1-6,-,TRBV20-1,TGCAGTGCTAGAGGATCCAGGTGGGATTCACCCCTCCACTTT,CSARGSRWDSPLHF
few,TRBJ2-1,-,TRBV10-2,TGCGCCAGCAGCAACCCTTCGGCCAGCTCCTACAATGAGCAGTTCTTC,CASSNPSASSYNEQFF
many,TRBJ1-5,-,TRBV7-2,TGTGCCAGCAGTTCGGACAGTAATCAGCCCCAGCATTTT,CASSSDSNQPQHF
-,TRBJ1-6,-,TRBV18,TGTGCCAGCTCACCGGGGCTCGAGGAGCCCCTCCACTTT,CASSPGLEEPLHF
-,TRBJ2-1,TRBD2,TRBV29-1,TGCAGCGTTCCTAACCCTAGCGGGAGGTGGTTCTTC,CSVPNPSGRWFF
few,TRBJ1-3,TRBD1,TRBV20-1,TGCAGTGCTAGGGGACAGTTCTCTGGAAACACCATATATTTT,CSARGQFSGNTIYF
few,TRBJ1-4,-,TRBV6-1,TGTGCCAGTCACCAACCGGGTCCCAATGAAAAACTGTTTTTT,CASHQPGPNEKLFF
many,TRBJ1-2,-,TRBV29-1,TGCAGCGTTAGAGAACAGCCACATGGCTACACCTTC,CSVREQPHGYTF
few,TRBJ2-7,-,TRBV4-2,TGTGCCAGCAGCCAAGATAGGCGGACCCTCTCCTACGAGCAGTACTTC,CASSQDRRTLSYEQYF
many,TRBJ2-7,TRBD1,TRBV29-1,TGCAGCGTCATCAAGACAGGGCTCTCCTACGAGCAGTACTTC,CSVIKTGLSYEQYF
few,TRBJ1-1,-,TRBV27,TGTGCCAGCAGTTATACATCGAACACTGAAGCTTTCTTT,CASSYTSNTEAFF
-,TRBJ2-1,TRBD1,TRBV6-1,TGTGCCAGCAGACCTACCCGGACAGGGAATTACAATGAGCAGTTCTTC,CASRPTRTGNYNEQFF
many,TRBJ2-7,TRBD2,TRBV11-2,TGTGCCAGCAGCTTCAGTAGCGGGCAGGACGAGCAGTACTTC,CASSFSSGQDEQYF
many,TRBJ2-3,TRBD2,TRBV20-1,TGCAGTGCTTTTAGCGGGGGCACAGATACGCAGTATTTT,CSAFSGGTDTQYF
-,TRBJ1-1,TRBD1,TRBV11-2,TGTGCCAGCAGCCTATGGACAGGGGAAGCTTTCTTT,CASSLWTGEAFF
-,TRBJ2-5,TRBD1,TRBV5-1,TGCGCCAGCAGACGGGACAGGGGCCAAGAGACCCAGTACTTC,CASRRDRGQETQYF
few,TRBJ1-3,-,TRBV6-1,TGTGCCAGCATGAGGGGGACTTCCTCTGGAAACACCATATATTTT,CASMRGTSSGNTIYF
many,TRBJ2-7,TRBD2,TRBV20-1,TGCAGTGCTAGCCCGACTAGCGGGAGACGGGGTCCCTACGAGCAGTACTTC,CSASPTSGRRGPYEQYF
once,TRBJ2-2,-,TRBV6-2/TRBV6-3,TGTGCCAGCACCAGAACGGCCACCAGGGAGCTGTTTTTT,CASTRTATRELFF
-,TRBJ2-2,TRBD1,TRBV11-3,TGTGCCAGCAGCCAGCACAGGGGGTCCGGGGAGCTGTTTTTT,CASSQHRGSGELFF
many,TRBJ1-5,-,TRBV2,TGTGCCAGCAGTTACATGGGAGATCAGCCCCAGCATTTT,CASSYMGDQPQHF
-,TRBJ2-5,TRBD1,TRBV5-4,TGTGCCAGCAGCTTGAAGAAACAGGGGGTCCAAGAGACCCAGTACTTC,CASSLKKQGVQETQYF
many,TRBJ1-3,-,TRBV7-8,TGTGCCAGCAGCCCCCGACGGATCTCTGGAAACACCATATATTTT,CASSPRRISGNTIYF
many,TRBJ1-5,-,TRBV2,TGTGCCAGCACTAGGACGGGCCTTAATAGCAATCAGCCCCAGCATTTT,CASTRTGLNSNQPQHF
-,TRBJ2-2,-,TRBV27,TGTGCCAGCAGTTTAGGGTACGGCGGGGAGCTGTTTTTT,CASSLGYGGELFF